Listed below are T cell receptor beta chains from one sample, sequenced in a study of cytomegalovirus exposure and HLA in healthy donors. Generated by immunoSEQ multiplex PCR, the TCRdb table keeps only in-frame clones and is missing some. Altogether under 200,000 clones are present, 77% being singletons, with the ten largest covering roughly 2.6%. Sequenced: PBMCs. The receptors stem from a woman between 35 and 50 years old in good health and CMV-seropositive. The CDR3 runs from the conserved cysteine through the conserved F or W. Fields, in order: CDR3 protein, CDR3 DNA, J gene, clone size, V gene, D gene. A D gene is named only where the DNA matches it firmly. Clone sizes are given selectively: once, few, many, or a class where the clone is expanded.

CDR3aa: CASSIDQAGSYNEQFF
CDR3nt: TGTGCCAGTAGTATAGATCAGGCGGGCTCCTACAATGAGCAGTTCTTC
j_gene: TRBJ2-1
abundance: once
v_gene: TRBV19
d_gene: NA

CDR3aa: CASTDRGNQPQHF
CDR3nt: TGTGCCAGTACCGACAGGGGGAATCAGCCCCAGCATTTT
j_gene: TRBJ1-5
abundance: NA
v_gene: TRBV19
d_gene: TRBD1

CDR3aa: CASRIQGTNEKLFF
CDR3nt: TGTGCCAGCAGAATACAGGGGACTAATGAAAAACTGTTTTTT
j_gene: TRBJ1-4
abundance: NA
v_gene: TRBV6-1
d_gene: TRBD1

CDR3aa: CASSGQVNEKLFF
CDR3nt: TGTGCCAGCAGCGGACAGGTTAATGAAAAACTGTTTTTT
j_gene: TRBJ1-4
abundance: once
v_gene: TRBV7-2
d_gene: TRBD1

CDR3aa: CASSLWGFGDEKLFF
CDR3nt: TGTGCCAGTAGTCTTTGGGGCTTCGGAGATGAAAAACTGTTTTTT
j_gene: TRBJ1-4
abundance: NA
v_gene: TRBV19
d_gene: NA

CDR3aa: CASSGQINQPQHF
CDR3nt: TGTGCCAGTAGCGGTCAAATCAATCAGCCCCAGCATTTT
j_gene: TRBJ1-5
abundance: NA
v_gene: TRBV19
d_gene: NA

CDR3aa: CASSLDPGSNYGYTF
CDR3nt: TGCGCCAGCAGCTTGGATCCAGGCTCTAACTATGGCTACACCTTC
j_gene: TRBJ1-2
abundance: NA
v_gene: TRBV5-1
d_gene: NA

CDR3aa: CASSRVLGGASLETQYF
CDR3nt: TGTGCCAGCAGCCGAGTTCTCGGGGGGGCCTCTTTAGAGACCCAGTACTTC
j_gene: TRBJ2-5
abundance: NA
v_gene: TRBV4-2
d_gene: TRBD2

CDR3aa: CASSTSEAGRYGYTF
CDR3nt: TGTGCCAGCAGTACCTCGGAGGCAGGGAGGTATGGCTACACCTTC
j_gene: TRBJ1-2
abundance: NA
v_gene: TRBV6-1
d_gene: NA

CDR3aa: CASSSGGPRETQYF
CDR3nt: TGTGCCAGCAGCTCGGGGGGGCCCCGGGAGACCCAGTACTTC
j_gene: TRBJ2-5
abundance: NA
v_gene: TRBV7-2
d_gene: TRBD2

CDR3aa: CASSLDGGIENTEAFF
CDR3nt: TGTGCCAGCAGCTTAGATGGAGGGATCGAAAACACTGAAGCTTTCTTT
j_gene: TRBJ1-1
abundance: NA
v_gene: TRBV7-2
d_gene: NA

CDR3aa: CASSVGTSGLARSGDTQYF
CDR3nt: TGCGCCAGCAGTGTCGGAACGTCGGGACTAGCGAGGAGTGGAGATACGCAGTATTTT
j_gene: TRBJ2-3
abundance: NA
v_gene: TRBV10-2
d_gene: TRBD2

CDR3aa: CAWSQGGNLDEQYF
CDR3nt: TGTGCCTGGAGTCAAGGGGGAAATCTCGACGAGCAGTACTTC
j_gene: TRBJ2-7
abundance: NA
v_gene: TRBV30
d_gene: NA

CDR3aa: CASSPGLNEKLFF
CDR3nt: TGTGCCAGCAGCCCGGGACTCAATGAAAAACTGTTTTTT
j_gene: TRBJ1-4
abundance: NA
v_gene: TRBV5-4
d_gene: NA

CDR3aa: CASSATGATNEKLFF
CDR3nt: TGTGCCAGCAGTGCTACAGGTGCAACTAATGAAAAACTGTTTTTT
j_gene: TRBJ1-4
abundance: NA
v_gene: TRBV2
d_gene: NA

CDR3aa: CASSIGLGNTIYF
CDR3nt: TGTGCCAGCAGCATTGGCCTTGGAAACACCATATATTTT
j_gene: TRBJ1-3
abundance: few
v_gene: TRBV7-2
d_gene: NA

CDR3aa: CASSPLAGSSYEQYF
CDR3nt: TGTGCCAGCAGCCCACTAGCGGGGAGCTCCTACGAGCAGTACTTC
j_gene: TRBJ2-7
abundance: NA
v_gene: TRBV7-2
d_gene: TRBD2

CDR3aa: CASSSDSLYGYTF
CDR3nt: TGTGCCAGCAGTTCGGACAGCCTATATGGCTACACCTTC
j_gene: TRBJ1-2
abundance: NA
v_gene: TRBV5-4
d_gene: NA

CDR3aa: CASSTQGISYEQYF
CDR3nt: TGTGCCAGTAGTACACAGGGAATCTCCTACGAGCAGTACTTC
j_gene: TRBJ2-7
abundance: NA
v_gene: TRBV19
d_gene: NA

CDR3aa: CASSPVDGRETIYF
CDR3nt: TGTGCCAGCTCACCGGTGGACGGGAGGGAGACCATATATTTT
j_gene: TRBJ1-3
abundance: NA
v_gene: TRBV18
d_gene: NA

CDR3aa: CSVEQGETEAFF
CDR3nt: TGCAGCGTTGAACAGGGTGAGACTGAAGCTTTCTTT
j_gene: TRBJ1-1
abundance: NA
v_gene: TRBV29-1
d_gene: NA

CDR3aa: CASSLALRGLEYF
CDR3nt: TGTGCCAGCAGCTTAGCGTTAAGGGGTCTAGAGTACTTC
j_gene: TRBJ2-7
abundance: NA
v_gene: TRBV7-8
d_gene: NA

CDR3aa: CASSLLLAGEYANTGELFF
CDR3nt: TGTGCCAGCAGCTTATTGCTAGCGGGGGAATACGCGAACACCGGGGAGCTGTTTTTT
j_gene: TRBJ2-2
abundance: NA
v_gene: TRBV11-2
d_gene: TRBD2

CDR3aa: CASSDKGGSLYEQYF
CDR3nt: TGCGCCAGCAGCGACAAAGGGGGAAGTCTCTACGAGCAGTACTTC
j_gene: TRBJ2-7
abundance: few
v_gene: TRBV5-1
d_gene: NA

CDR3aa: CASSTWAGLRQETQYF
CDR3nt: TGTGCCAGCAGCACATGGGCGGGGTTACGGCAAGAGACCCAGTACTTC
j_gene: TRBJ2-5
abundance: NA
v_gene: TRBV5-5
d_gene: NA

CDR3aa: CASSYGGLGAATQYF
CDR3nt: TGTGCCAGCAGTTACGGGGGACTAGGGGCGGCTACGCAGTATTTT
j_gene: TRBJ2-3
abundance: NA
v_gene: TRBV6-5
d_gene: TRBD2

CDR3aa: CASSLATGTNEKLFF
CDR3nt: TGCGCCAGCAGCTTGGCAACGGGAACTAATGAAAAACTGTTTTTT
j_gene: TRBJ1-4
abundance: NA
v_gene: TRBV5-1
d_gene: NA

CDR3aa: CASSFGGQNTEAFF
CDR3nt: TGTGCCAGCAGCTTCGGGGGGCAGAACACTGAAGCTTTCTTT
j_gene: TRBJ1-1
abundance: NA
v_gene: TRBV5-4
d_gene: NA

CDR3aa: CASSEVAGKIYEQYF
CDR3nt: TGTGCCAGCAGTGAAGTGGCGGGAAAAATCTACGAGCAGTACTTC
j_gene: TRBJ2-7
abundance: NA
v_gene: TRBV6-1
d_gene: NA

CDR3aa: CASSQGQGSYEQYF
CDR3nt: TGTGCCAGCAGCCAAGGACAGGGCTCTTACGAGCAGTACTTC
j_gene: TRBJ2-7
abundance: once
v_gene: TRBV14
d_gene: TRBD1

CDR3aa: CASSLYGTGNSPLHF
CDR3nt: TGTGCCAGCAGCCTATATGGGACAGGAAATTCACCCCTCCACTTT
j_gene: TRBJ1-6
abundance: NA
v_gene: TRBV2
d_gene: TRBD1

CDR3aa: CASSGQGGTEAFF
CDR3nt: TGTGCCAGCAGTGGACAGGGTGGGACTGAAGCTTTCTTT
j_gene: TRBJ1-1
abundance: NA
v_gene: TRBV2
d_gene: TRBD1

CDR3aa: CASAAGETQPQHF
CDR3nt: TGTGCCAGCGCCGCCGGGGAGACTCAGCCCCAGCATTTT
j_gene: TRBJ1-5
abundance: NA
v_gene: TRBV11-3
d_gene: NA

CDR3aa: CASSGASGVVTQYF
CDR3nt: TGTGCCAGCAGTGGGGCTAGCGGGGTTGTTACGCAGTATTTT
j_gene: TRBJ2-3
abundance: few
v_gene: TRBV2
d_gene: TRBD2

CDR3aa: CASSLGGGEAFF
CDR3nt: TGTGCCAGCAGCTTAGGAGGGGGTGAAGCTTTCTTT
j_gene: TRBJ1-1
abundance: NA
v_gene: TRBV11-2
d_gene: NA

CDR3aa: CASSLSGRQGRSPLHF
CDR3nt: TGTGCCAGCAGTTTATCGGGACGACAGGGGCGTTCACCCCTCCACTTT
j_gene: TRBJ1-6
abundance: NA
v_gene: TRBV27
d_gene: TRBD1

CDR3aa: CASSPREAFYGYTF
CDR3nt: TGTGCCAGCAGCCCGAGAGAGGCCTTCTATGGCTACACCTTC
j_gene: TRBJ1-2
abundance: NA
v_gene: TRBV6-1
d_gene: NA

CDR3aa: CASNLFGTSGNTFTGELFF
CDR3nt: TGTGCCAGCAACCTTTTTGGGACTAGCGGGAATACTTTCACCGGGGAGCTGTTTTTT
j_gene: TRBJ2-2
abundance: NA
v_gene: TRBV2
d_gene: TRBD2

CDR3aa: CASTRQGEKLFF
CDR3nt: TGTGCCAGCACCCGACAGGGAGAAAAACTGTTTTTT
j_gene: TRBJ1-4
abundance: NA
v_gene: TRBV7-9
d_gene: TRBD1

CDR3aa: CANRREQDNSPLHF
CDR3nt: TGTGCCAACCGGAGGGAACAGGATAATTCACCCCTCCACTTT
j_gene: TRBJ1-6
abundance: few
v_gene: TRBV2
d_gene: NA

CDR3aa: CAVNEAGTSGYEQYF
CDR3nt: TGTGCCGTCAACGAGGCCGGGACTAGCGGGTACGAGCAGTACTTC
j_gene: TRBJ2-7
abundance: NA
v_gene: TRBV10-3
d_gene: TRBD2

CDR3aa: CASSLAGEQTQYF
CDR3nt: TGTGCCAGCAGCTTAGCTGGGGAGCAGACCCAGTACTTC
j_gene: TRBJ2-5
abundance: few
v_gene: TRBV7-2
d_gene: NA

CDR3aa: CASPTRQADTDTQYF
CDR3nt: TGCGCCAGCCCCACACGACAGGCGGACACAGATACGCAGTATTTT
j_gene: TRBJ2-3
abundance: NA
v_gene: TRBV10-1
d_gene: NA

CDR3aa: CASRPTAQETQYF
CDR3nt: TGTGCCAGCAGACCCACAGCTCAAGAGACCCAGTACTTC
j_gene: TRBJ2-5
abundance: NA
v_gene: TRBV6-1
d_gene: NA